The subject of this entry is one TCR beta chain. The data were obtained in a study of blood T cell repertoires in COVID-19. Across the study: T cells, B-cell-depleted T cells, or PBMCs provided the cDNA or gDNA that served as material.

Germline V gene data show CDR1 as MGHRA and CDR2 as YSYEKL. With V trimmed by 0 bases and J by 8 bases, 18 bases remained unmatched. The CDR3 covers 20 residues. Original methodology: Counts of nucleated cells, estimated from reference gene primer amplification, were obtained. The table came from immunoSEQ multiplex PCR; TCRdb's copy has only in-frame clones and leaves some out. V and J calls and clone size follow that table, whereas D and trimming were derived from the DNA. The profile shows 170,000 or so clones, roughly 84% of them singletons. The TCR comes from a woman aged 55-70 years with acute or convalescent COVID-19. J is TRBJ1-6 and V is TRBV4-1, with 8 nucleotides matching TRBD1. Sequenced sample: peripheral blood. Here the CDR3 reads CASSQDSAPGGPSSYSPLHF. As DNA, the CDR3 is TGCGCCAGCAGCCAAGATTCGGCGCCAGGGGGCCCCTCATCGTATTCACCCCTCCACTTT.